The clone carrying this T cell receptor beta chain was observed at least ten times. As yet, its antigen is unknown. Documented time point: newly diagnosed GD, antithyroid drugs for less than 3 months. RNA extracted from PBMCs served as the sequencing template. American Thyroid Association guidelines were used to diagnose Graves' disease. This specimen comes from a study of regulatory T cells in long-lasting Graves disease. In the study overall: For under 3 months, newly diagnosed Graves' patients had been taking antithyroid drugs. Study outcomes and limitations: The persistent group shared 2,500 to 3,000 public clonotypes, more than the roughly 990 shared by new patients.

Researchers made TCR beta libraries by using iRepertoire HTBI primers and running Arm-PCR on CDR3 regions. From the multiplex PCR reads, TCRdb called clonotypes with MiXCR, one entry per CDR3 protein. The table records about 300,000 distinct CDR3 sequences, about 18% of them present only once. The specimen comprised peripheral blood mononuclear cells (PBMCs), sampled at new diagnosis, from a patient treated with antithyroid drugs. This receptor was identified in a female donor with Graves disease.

In DNA form, the CDR3 reads TGTGCCAGCAGCGGGACTAGCGGGAGGGCCTACGAGCAGTACTTC. Its translation: CASSGTSGRAYEQYF. The chain employs TRBV2 and TRBJ2-7; TRBD2 matches at 16 bases. The CDR3 contains 15 residues. Germline CDR1 SNHLY, CDR2 FYNNEI. J gave up 2 bases and V 6 bases, and 1 base lay outside the gene matches.